This entry lists 9 T cell receptor beta chains sequenced from one sample in a study of blood T cell repertoires in COVID-19. Assay used: immunoSEQ multiplex PCR; TCRdb lists only in-frame clones, some missing. Among about 410,000 clones listed, over 75% were seen once. The specimen was peripheral blood. The receptors derive from a middle-aged woman with COVID-19, enrolled during active disease.

The gene calls are TRBV5-1 and TRBJ2-7, with D perhaps TRBD1 (6 bases). CDR1 is SGHRS, CDR2 YFSETQ, per germline. The CDR3 consists of 16 residues. V lost 3 bases and J lost 4, with 20 bases in between. The CDR3 nucleotides read TGCGCCAGCAGCTCGGAAACACCGGGACACCAATACGAGCAGTACTTC. Protein product: CASSSETPGHQYEQYF.

The rearrangement links TRBV27 to TRBJ1-1; TRBD1 aligns across 7 bases. With 5 bases clipped from V and 3 bases from J, the junction kept 6 bases outside the gene matches. Germline CDR1 and CDR2: MNHEY and SMNVEV (reference sequence). The CDR3 totals 14 residues. CDR3 in amino acids: CASSSRDRDTEAFF. The CDR3 region has the DNA TGTGCCAGCAGTAGTCGCGACAGGGACACTGAAGCTTTCTTT.

The V and J genes are TRBV4-3 and TRBJ1-3; possibly TRBD1 for D (6 bases). Trimming took 1 base from V and 2 from J, leaving 9 bases between them. The germline V gene has CDR1 LGHNA and CDR2 YSLEER. The CDR3 sequence is 15 residues long. CDR3 sequence reads: CASSQARTAGNTIYF. In nucleotides, the CDR3 is TGCGCCAGCAGCCAAGCTCGGACAGCTGGAAACACCATATATTTT.

The rearrangement links TRBV27 to TRBJ1-6, with no clear D. The ends were cut back, 1 base at V and 6 bases at J, with 4 bases in the middle. The CDR3 covers 13 residues. Germline CDR1 and CDR2: MNHEY and SMNVEV (reference sequence). DNA of the CDR3: TGTGCCAGCAGTTTATATAGTAATTCACCCCTCCACTTT. Translating it yields CASSLYSNSPLHF.

The chain is built from TRBV29-1 and TRBJ1-1, with unresolved D. V dropped 5 bases and J dropped 0 bases, with 10 bases sitting between them. Germline assignment: CDR1 SQVTM and CDR2 ANQGSEA. This CDR3 spans 13 amino acids. The DNA for the CDR3 is TGCAGCGTTAATTCTGACATGAACACTGAAGCTTTCTTT. Its protein product is CSVNSDMNTEAFF.

The genes are TRBV7-2 and TRBJ2-6, with 7 bases fitting TRBD1. In germline, CDR1 is SGHTA, CDR2 FQGNSA. The V gene end was trimmed by 0 bases and the J gene end by 3 bases; junction bases not matched to a gene: 8. The CDR3 totals 18 residues. The CDR3 coding sequence is TGTGCCAGCAGCTTAGCATGGACAGGTGTACTTGGGGCCAACGTCCTGACTTTC. This gives the protein CASSLAWTGVLGANVLTF.

The chain uses TRBV7-9 and TRBJ1-3; no definite D call. V lost 4 bases to trimming and J lost 2 bases, with 15 bases between them. The CDR3 is 16 residues long. In germline, CDR1 is SEHNR, CDR2 FQNEAQ (reference sequence). The chain's CDR3 is CASSSLTGLTGNTIYF. CDR3 in DNA: TGTGCCAGCAGCTCTTTGACGGGGTTAACTGGAAACACCATATATTTT.

The CDR3 sequence: CASSLGENRGSGYTF. DNA for the CDR3: TGTGCCAGCAGCTTAGGTGAGAACAGGGGATCCGGCTACACCTTC. The chain employs TRBV7-2 and TRBJ1-2; 7 positions match TRBD1. This CDR3 has 15 residues. CDR1 SGHTA and CDR2 FQGNSA come from the germline V gene. J gave up 8 bases and V 1 base, and 10 bases lay outside the gene matches.

This clone has just one count. The chain couples TRBV4-2 to TRBJ2-6; D might be TRBD1 (5 bases). This CDR3 contains 15 residues. Trimming took 4 bases from V and 4 from J, leaving 11 bases between them. Germline V gives CDR1 LGHNA, CDR2 YNFKEQ. The CDR3 protein is CASSPIGAGANVLTF. CDR3 nucleotides: TGTGCCAGCAGCCCTATAGGGGCAGGGGCCAACGTCCTGACTTTC.